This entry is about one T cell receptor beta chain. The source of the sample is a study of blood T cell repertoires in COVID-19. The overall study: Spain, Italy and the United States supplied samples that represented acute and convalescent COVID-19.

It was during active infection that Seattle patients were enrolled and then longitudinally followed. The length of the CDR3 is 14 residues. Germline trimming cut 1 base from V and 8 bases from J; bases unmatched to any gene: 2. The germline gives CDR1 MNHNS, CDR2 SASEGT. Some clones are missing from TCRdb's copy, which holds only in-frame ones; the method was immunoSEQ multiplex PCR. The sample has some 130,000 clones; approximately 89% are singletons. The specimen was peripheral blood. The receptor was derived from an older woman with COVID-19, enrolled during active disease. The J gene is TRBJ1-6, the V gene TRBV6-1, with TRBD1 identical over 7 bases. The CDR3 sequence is CASSEGQGYSPLHF. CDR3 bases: TGTGCCAGCAGTGAAGGACAGGGATATTCACCCCTCCACTTT.